The 14 T cell receptor beta chains given below trace back to one sample, sequenced in a study of blood T cell repertoires in COVID-19. TCRdb's table, derived via immunoSEQ multiplex PCR, lists solely in-frame clones and lacks some. Of just under 55,000 clones listed, roughly 80% were seen once; the top ten hold under 2%. The sample was peripheral blood. These TCRs come from a woman aged 60-70 years with acute or convalescent COVID-19.

This clone was picked up one time. V usage is TRBV6-6 and J usage is TRBJ2-7; D call uncertain. CDR1 is MNHNY and CDR2 is SVGAGI in the germline V gene (reference sequence). Between the trimmed V and J ends, which lost 4 bases and 0 bases, there was a span of 7 bases. There are 13 residues in the CDR3. CDR3 in DNA: TGTGCCAGCAGTTTATTCCCCTCCTACGAGCAGTACTTC. Its translation: CASSLFPSYEQYF.

In its sample, this clone was seen once. The V gene is TRBV28, the J gene TRBJ1-6; no clear D. CDR1 and CDR2 from the germline V gene are MDHEN and SYDVKM. Trimming took off 2 bases at V and 10 bases at J, with 12 bases between the two ends. The CDR3 has 14 amino acids. The chain's CDR3 is CASSLMGSRSPLHF. The CDR3, as DNA: TGTGCCAGCAGTTTAATGGGCAGTAGGTCACCCCTCCACTTT.

The chain is built from TRBV14 and TRBJ2-5, with 7 bases aligning to TRBD1. Looked up from germline, CDR1 is SGHDN and CDR2 is FVKESK. With V trimmed by 2 bases and J by 1 base, 7 bases remained unmatched. This CDR3 has 16 residues. The CDR3 sequence is CASSQRGQLFQETQYF. Written as DNA, the CDR3 is TGTGCCAGCAGCCAACGGGGACAGCTTTTCCAAGAGACCCAGTACTTC.

J is TRBJ2-4 and V is TRBV19, with 7 bases matching TRBD1. V dropped 5 bases and J dropped 1; count of bases not matched to a gene: 2. This CDR3 region has 14 residues. Looked up from germline, CDR1 is LNHDA and CDR2 is SQIVND (reference sequence). In DNA, the CDR3 is TGTGCCAGTAGTCCACAGGGGGCCAAAAACATTCAGTACTTC. Translating it yields CASSPQGAKNIQYF.

The chain couples TRBV28 to TRBJ1-2; TRBD1 is a possible D gene (5 bases). The germline CDR1 and CDR2 sequences are MDHEN and SYDVKM. V lost 2 bases and J 4 bases, leaving 11 bases between the germline ends. CDR3 length: 14 amino acids. The CDR3 DNA follows: TGTGCCAGCAGTTTAGGGGCTGGATCCTATGGCTACACCTTC. Encoded protein: CASSLGAGSYGYTF.

This chain links TRBV2 with TRBJ1-4; D gene unclear. The CDR3 extends over 14 amino acids. Germline CDR1 is SNHLY and CDR2 is FYNNEI. Trimming took 7 bases from V and 0 from J, leaving 9 bases between them. The CDR3 region is CASKVLATNEKLFF. CDR3 nucleotides: TGTGCCAGCAAAGTACTGGCAACTAATGAAAAACTGTTTTTT. Supplemented by reference TRBV2 and TRBJ1-4, the full variable domain reads EPEVTQTPSHQVTQMGQEVILRCVPISNHLYFYWYRQILGQKVEFLVSFYNNEISEKSEIFDDQFSVERPDGSNFTLKIRSTKLEDSAMYFCASKVLATNEKLFFGSGTQLSVL.

The DNA for the CDR3 is TGTGCCAGTAGTATATCAAGCGAGGGCGCCTACGAGCAGTACTTC. This codes for CASSISSEGAYEQYF. The V and J genes are TRBV19 and TRBJ2-7; TRBD2 might be the D (5 bases). This CDR3 has 15 residues. Trimming cost V 2 bases and J 2 bases, with 13 bases left between them. Per germline, CDR1 LNHDA and CDR2 SQIVND (reference sequence).

The chain has TRBV2 and TRBJ2-1, with 9 bases aligning to TRBD1. V lost 4 bases and J lost 5; bases outside the gene matches: 6. CDR1 SNHLY and CDR2 FYNNEI come from the germline V gene. The CDR3 length is 15 residues. DNA for the CDR3: TGTGCCAGCAGTGGGGACAGGGTCCCCAACAATGAGCAGTTCTTC. Translated, it gives CASSGDRVPNNEQFF.

The genes are TRBV21-1 and TRBJ1-2; the table calls TRBD1, which could not be checked here. TRBV21-1 is a recognized pseudogene. The CDR3 covers 16 residues. The CDR3 loop reads CASSKGIGQLNYGYTF. CDR3 DNA sequence: TGTGCCAGCAGCAAAGGAATTGGACAGCTTAACTATGGCTACACCTTC.

The V and J genes are TRBV7-3 and TRBJ2-7; D is unclear. Germline lookup yields CDR1 SGHTA and CDR2 FQGTGA. CDR3 length: 13 residues. The V gene lost 0 bases and the J gene lost 5 bases, with 8 bases spanning the gap. The chain's CDR3 is CASSLTFSDEQYF. The CDR3 region has the DNA TGTGCCAGCAGCTTAACGTTCAGCGACGAGCAGTACTTC.

The J gene is TRBJ1-1, the V gene TRBV7-2; D ambiguous. Per germline, CDR1 SGHTA and CDR2 FQGNSA. The CDR3 is made up of 16 amino acids. V gave up 1 base and J gave up 0 bases, with 12 bases separating them. The CDR3 reads CASSLGAGLMNTEAFF. CDR3 nucleotide sequence: TGTGCCAGCAGCTTAGGCGCTGGGCTCATGAACACTGAAGCTTTCTTT.

This clone has just a few counts. The chain couples TRBV30 to TRBJ1-6; TRBD1 agrees at 8 bases. The junction had 1 base not matched to a gene; V was cut back by 5 bases and J by 4 bases. CDR3 length equals 13 residues. The germline V gene encodes CDR1 GTSNPN and CDR2 SVGIG (reference sequence). CDR3 sequence reads: CAWQGAYNSPLHF. The CDR3 DNA is TGTGCCTGGCAGGGGGCATATAATTCACCCCTCCACTTT.

The rearrangement uses TRBV28 and TRBJ2-7, with TRBD2 identical over 7 bases. The V segment lost 10 bases and the J segment 6 bases; nucleotides outside the gene matches: 15. The V gene's germline CDR1 is MDHEN and CDR2 SYDVKM. The CDR3 is 14 amino acids. For the CDR3, the DNA is TGTGCCACGACGGGCGCGGGAGTTGGACCCGAGCAGTACTTC. This encodes CATTGAGVGPEQYF.

Regarding this clone: Other nucleotide sequences from this sample produce the same CDR3. This chain uses TRBV5-1 with TRBJ1-6, with 9 bases identical to TRBD1. CDR1 SGHRS and CDR2 YFSETQ come from the germline V gene. Trimming at V came to 4 bases and at J to 6 bases, leaving 2 bases not matched to a gene. CDR3 length: 14 amino acids. The CDR3 is CASSGQGSNSPLHF. The CDR3 coding sequence is TGCGCCAGCAGCGGACAGGGGAGTAATTCACCCCTCCACTTT.